The 13 T cell receptor beta chains below all came from one sample that was sequenced in a study of T cell responses to AZD1222 COVID-19 vaccine. Profiling relied on immunoSEQ multiplex PCR, and the TCRdb table lists in-frame clones only, not all of them. This sample has approximately 130,000 clones; around 89% occur once, and the top ten carry approximately 8.8%. The sample here was peripheral blood, taken 28 days after the second AZD1222 dose. The receptors stem from an adult who received the AZD1222 COVID-19 vaccine.

The J gene is TRBJ1-1, the V gene TRBV6-1; D might be TRBD1 (6 bases). CDR1 and CDR2 (germline): MNHNS, SASEGT. Deletions cut 1 base from V and 4 bases from J, with 10 bases between. This CDR3 region has 14 residues. CDR3 DNA sequence: TGTGCCAGCAGTGAAGGGACAGATGGCACTGAAGCTTTCTTT. Its translation: CASSEGTDGTEAFF.

V is TRBV2 and J is TRBJ1-5, with TRBD1 as a possible D gene (5 bases). The CDR3 extends over 14 amino acids. Germline V lookup: CDR1 SNHLY, CDR2 FYNNEI. V was clipped by 8 bases and J by 5 bases, with 16 bases between them. The CDR3 is CASAGDGSYQPQHF. The CDR3 DNA reads as TGTGCCAGCGCGGGGGACGGATCTTATCAGCCCCAGCATTTT.

This clone was observed a handful of times. The rearrangement joins TRBV11-2 to TRBJ1-1, with D hard to call. Trimming cost V 2 bases and J 3 bases, with 7 bases left between them. The CDR3 covers 13 residues. Germline assignment: CDR1 SGHAT and CDR2 FQNNGV. CDR3 residues: CASSLNRDTEAFF. For the CDR3, the DNA is TGTGCCAGCAGCTTAAATAGGGACACTGAAGCTTTCTTT.

This clone was seen a few times. The V call is TRBV19, the J call TRBJ2-3; 9 bases match TRBD1. The CDR3 is 16 amino acids. Germline CDR1 reads LNHDA; CDR2 reads SQIVND (reference sequence). The V gene end was trimmed by 8 bases and the J gene end by 0 bases; junction bases not matched to a gene: 9. The chain's CDR3 is CASSLDRGWSTDTQYF. The CDR3 nucleotides are TGTGCCAGTTCTCTAGACAGGGGGTGGAGCACAGATACGCAGTATTTT.

V usage is TRBV19 and J usage is TRBJ2-2, with D unresolved. The CDR3 is made up of 13 amino acids. The germline V gene has CDR1 LNHDA and CDR2 SQIVND (reference sequence). Trimming shortened V by 1 base and J by 8 bases, and 8 bases separated the two germline ends. The CDR3 DNA sequence: TGTGCCAGTAGTATAGTTCCCCATGGGGAGCTGTTTTTT. This encodes CASSIVPHGELFF.

The rearrangement links TRBV5-5 to TRBJ1-2, with D maybe TRBD1 (6 bases). With 4 bases removed from V and 5 bases from J, the gap between germline ends came to 15 bases. This CDR3 has 14 amino acids. Germline CDR1 and CDR2: SGHKS and YYEKEE (reference sequence). The CDR3 sequence: CASSITYRVYGYTF. The CDR3, as DNA: TGTGCCAGCAGCATAACATACAGGGTATATGGCTACACCTTC.

This sequence joins TRBV5-8 and TRBJ2-3; a possible D gene is TRBD1 (6 bases). The germline V gene has CDR1 SGHTS and CDR2 YDEGEE. The germline V and J ends were trimmed by 6 bases and 5 bases, with 16 bases remaining between them. The CDR3 loop spans 14 amino acids. CDR3 amino acids: CASTQLGQQDTQYF. CDR3 DNA: TGTGCCAGCACCCAACTAGGACAGCAAGATACGCAGTATTTT.

The chain has TRBV15 and TRBJ1-4; 8 bases are a match to TRBD1. V shed 4 bases and J 7 bases; nucleotides not matched to a gene: 8. CDR3 size: 15 residues. Per germline, CDR1 LNHNV and CDR2 YYDKDF (reference sequence). The CDR3 loop reads CATSTRQGSTEKLFF. For the CDR3, the DNA is TGTGCCACCAGCACCCGACAGGGGTCTACTGAAAAACTGTTTTTT. The entire variable domain, with the rest obtained from reference TRBV15 and TRBJ1-4, is as follows: DAMVIQNPRYQVTQFGKPVTLSCSQTLNHNVMYWYQQKSSQAPKLLFHYYDKDFNNEADTPDNFQSRRPNTSFCFLDIRSPGLGDTAMYLCATSTRQGSTEKLFFGSGTQLSVL.

The chain employs TRBV6-5 and TRBJ1-2, with TRBD1 matching 8 bases. This CDR3 has 15 residues. Losses at the gene ends were 6 bases for V and 14 bases for J; bases not matched to a gene: 20. Per germline, CDR1 MNHEY and CDR2 SVGAGI. The CDR3 loop reads CASSPPAGAGGMSTF. In DNA, the CDR3 is TGTGCCAGCAGCCCACCAGCCGGGGCAGGGGGCATGAGTACCTTC.

This sequence joins TRBV29-1 and TRBJ1-1; maybe TRBD1 (5 bases). V lost 1 base and J 6 bases, leaving 12 bases between the germline ends. CDR1 and CDR2 (germline): SQVTM, ANQGSEA. CDR3 size: 13 residues. The CDR3 is CSVEGRVRPEAFF. The CDR3 bases are TGCAGCGTTGAAGGCAGGGTTCGCCCTGAAGCTTTCTTT.

The count of this clone is one. The junction departs from germline at one end; a sequencing error may be responsible. J is TRBJ1-2 and V is TRBV7-7, with 8 bases fitting TRBD1. The CDR3 is 14 residues long. Germline loops: CDR1 SSHAT, CDR2 FNYEAQ (reference sequence). The CDR3 sequence is CASSSGGCRYGYTF. In DNA, the CDR3 is TGTGCTAGCAGCTCAGGGGGCTGCAGGTATGGCTACACCTTC.

This chain links TRBV7-9 with TRBJ2-7; TRBD1 aligns across 7 bases. The germline V gene has CDR1 SEHNR and CDR2 FQNEAQ (reference sequence). After removal of 5 bases from V and 4 bases from J, the junction contained 11 bases not matched to a gene. The CDR3 is 15 residues long. The CDR3 DNA reads as TGTGCCAGCAGCCCGGACAGGAGTTTTATTTACGAGCAGTACTTC. Its protein product is CASSPDRSFIYEQYF.

The rearrangement uses TRBV2 and TRBJ2-5; possible D gene TRBD2, 6 bases. Per the germline V gene, CDR1 is SNHLY and CDR2 is FYNNEI. The CDR3 is 13 residues long. Trimming left V 3 bases short and J 1 base short, with 6 bases between. The CDR3 DNA sequence: TGTGCCAGCAGTGAGGGGGGCCAAGAGACCCAGTACTTC. Its protein product is CASSEGGQETQYF.